Following are 12 T cell receptor beta chains from one sample sequenced in a study of blood T cell repertoires in COVID-19. TCRdb's table, derived via immunoSEQ multiplex PCR, lists solely in-frame clones and lacks some. The repertoire has over 300,000 clones, roughly 90% of them found once; the top ten carry roughly 6.7%. The sequenced sample consisted of peripheral blood. The receptor set was obtained from a young man who had recovered from COVID-19.

This CDR3 reads CASSPSGQQMNTEAFF. The CDR3 coding sequence is TGTGCCAGCTCACCCTCGGGACAGCAAATGAACACTGAAGCTTTCTTT. J is TRBJ1-1 and V is TRBV18; 7 nucleotides line up with TRBD1. The CDR3 sequence is 16 residues long. Germline-derived CDR1 and CDR2 are KGHSH and LQKENI. With 3 bases clipped from V and 0 bases from J, the junction kept 7 bases outside the gene matches.

The V gene is TRBV6-5, the J gene TRBJ1-5; a weak D match, TRBD1 (5 bases). This CDR3 has 14 amino acids. The germline gives CDR1 MNHEY, CDR2 SVGAGI. V lost 5 bases and J 3 bases, leaving 11 bases between the germline ends. CDR3 loop: CASSTQGTNQPQHF. The CDR3, as DNA: TGTGCCAGCAGTACCCAGGGTACCAATCAGCCCCAGCATTTT.

CDR3 region: CASSLAMTSQMEDTQYF. The CDR3 nucleotides are TGCGCCAGCAGCTTGGCGATGACTAGCCAAATGGAAGATACGCAGTATTTT. V gene TRBV5-1 combines with J gene TRBJ2-3; 7 nucleotides match TRBD2. The V and J ends lost 0 bases and 5 bases, in that order; junction bases with no gene match: 12. CDR1 SGHRS and CDR2 YFSETQ come from the germline V gene. There are 17 residues in the CDR3. Supplemented by reference TRBV5-1 and TRBJ2-3, the full variable domain reads KAGVTQTPRYLIKTRGQQVTLSCSPISGHRSVSWYQQTPGQGLQFLFEYFSETQRNKGNFPGRFSGRQFSNSRSEMNVSTLELGDSALYLCASSLAMTSQMEDTQYFGPGTRLTVL.

The chain uses TRBV6-2 or TRBV6-3 and TRBJ2-3, with a tentative D call TRBD2 (5 bases). The CDR3 has 15 amino acids. Per the germline V gene, CDR1 is MNHEY and CDR2 is SVGEGT. Trimming took off 2 bases at V and 2 bases at J, with 11 bases between the two ends. The CDR3 reads CASSYEGEVTDTQYF. For the CDR3, the DNA is TGTGCCAGCAGTTACGAGGGTGAAGTCACAGATACGCAGTATTTT.

This chain links TRBV19 with TRBJ1-5; TRBD1 might be the D (5 bases). CDR3 length: 13 residues. V lost 5 bases, J lost 4 bases, and 9 bases lay in between. Per the germline V gene, CDR1 is LNHDA and CDR2 is SQIVND (reference sequence). Written as DNA, the CDR3 is TGTGCCAGTAGTCGGGGGGAGAATCAGCCCCAGCATTTT. It codes for CASSRGENQPQHF.

The CDR3 region has the DNA TGTGCCAGCAGCCCGGTGTTTAGGGGGACTGAAGCTTTCTTT. Protein: CASSPVFRGTEAFF. The chain recombines TRBV7-2 with TRBJ1-1, with a tentative D call TRBD1 (6 bases). CDR1 and CDR2 from the germline V gene are SGHTA and FQGNSA. The CDR3 runs 14 residues. V was cut by 5 bases and J by 5 bases, with 15 bases left in between.

This chain connects TRBV25-1 to TRBJ1-4, with D tentatively TRBD1 (6 bases). This CDR3 has 14 amino acids. Trimming cost V 4 bases and J 8 bases, with 14 bases left between them. From germline, CDR1 is MGHDK and CDR2 SYGVNS. CDR3 sequence reads: CASSGTGYSEKLFF. CDR3 DNA: TGTGCCAGCAGTGGTACAGGGTACAGCGAAAAACTGTTTTTT.

The chain uses TRBV7-2 and TRBJ1-6, with 7 bases fitting TRBD1. Germline-derived CDR1 and CDR2 are SGHTA and FQGNSA. The CDR3 is 15 residues long. V lost 5 bases, J lost 4 bases, and 5 bases stayed unmatched. In DNA, the CDR3 is TGTGCCAGCAGCCTAGGGGGCGAGTATAATTCACCCCTCCACTTT. Its protein product is CASSLGGEYNSPLHF.

The table lists this clone with a few counts. The chain combines TRBV7-9 with TRBJ1-5; maybe TRBD1 (6 bases). Germline V lookup: CDR1 SEHNR, CDR2 FQNEAQ (reference sequence). CDR3 length: 15 residues. V lost 1 base and J 0 bases, leaving 7 bases between the germline ends. The CDR3 sequence is CASSLEGVSNQPQHF. The CDR3 bases are TGTGCCAGCAGCTTAGAGGGGGTTAGCAATCAGCCCCAGCATTTT.

This clone was found once. V usage is TRBV7-8 and J usage is TRBJ2-6, with 11 bases fitting TRBD1. The germline V gene encodes CDR1 SGHVS and CDR2 FQNEAQ. The CDR3 is made up of 20 amino acids. Germline trimming cut 3 bases from V and 0 bases from J; bases unmatched to any gene: 10. In DNA form, the CDR3 reads TGTGCCAGCAGCTTTCTTATTCGGGGACAGGGGGGCTCTGGGGCCAACGTCCTGACTTTC. Amino acid sequence: CASSFLIRGQGGSGANVLTF.

This chain uses TRBV18 with TRBJ2-2; TRBD2 matches 12 bases. Looked up from germline, CDR1 is KGHSH and CDR2 is LQKENI. The CDR3 length is 16 residues. V trimming: 6 bases; J trimming: 5 bases; junction bases outside the gene matches: 7. The CDR3 is CASSPGLAGNTGELFF. CDR3 bases: TGTGCCAGCTCGCCCGGACTAGCGGGGAATACCGGGGAGCTGTTTTTT.

CDR3 region: CASSLDSGRSTDTQYF. The CDR3 coding sequence is TGTGCCAGCAGCTTGGATAGCGGGAGAAGCACAGATACGCAGTATTTT. This chain links TRBV5-6 with TRBJ2-3; TRBD2 agrees at 9 bases. This CDR3 has 16 amino acids. V shed 0 bases, J shed 0 bases, and the junction held 2 bases outside the gene matches. Germline values: CDR1 SGHDT, CDR2 YYEEEE.